This T cell receptor (beta chain) was identified during a study of monozygotic twins with inflammatory bowel disease. Per donor, approximately 2.3 ml of blood was collected and frozen. For every TCR library, roughly 3,600 ng of total RNA was used. Following a re-call of the 5' RACE reads, TCRdb has one entry per CDR3 protein and lacks DNA. This sample's table reports approximately 390,000 distinct CDR3 sequences. Details on this clonotype: Its antigen is currently unknown.

Study-level findings and limits: For repertoire similarity, concordant twins did not differ from discordant twins, possibly because power was limited.

This CDR3 is built from 14 residues. Germline CDR1 KGHSH, CDR2 LQKENI. The source of this sequence is a human donor with ulcerative colitis or Crohn's disease, or a healthy co-twin of an affected twin (not recorded which). Sequenced: blood. The V gene is TRBV18, the J gene TRBJ2-2; TCRdb's D call, TRBD2, is unchecked because there is no DNA. The CDR3 region is CASSVAGKTGELFF.